This TCR beta chain is from a study of blood T cell repertoires in COVID-19. Across the whole study: COVID-19 samples, acute and convalescent, were from the United States, Italy and Spain.

Germline values: CDR1 SGDLS, CDR2 YYNGEE. The ends lost 4 bases at V and 4 bases at J; junction bases unmatched: 8. The CDR3 totals 15 residues. This table comes from immunoSEQ multiplex PCR, and its TCRdb copy is limited to in-frame clones, with some not included. The sample lists over 200,000 clones, about 93% occurring once. The sequenced sample was peripheral blood. The chain carries TRBV9 and TRBJ1-5, with 7 bases that match TRBD1. The sequence was obtained from a man between 60 and 75 years old with COVID-19, enrolled during active disease. For the CDR3, the DNA is TGTGCCAGCAGCCCCGGGACAGTGGGGAATCAGCCCCAGCATTTT. Its translation: CASSPGTVGNQPQHF.